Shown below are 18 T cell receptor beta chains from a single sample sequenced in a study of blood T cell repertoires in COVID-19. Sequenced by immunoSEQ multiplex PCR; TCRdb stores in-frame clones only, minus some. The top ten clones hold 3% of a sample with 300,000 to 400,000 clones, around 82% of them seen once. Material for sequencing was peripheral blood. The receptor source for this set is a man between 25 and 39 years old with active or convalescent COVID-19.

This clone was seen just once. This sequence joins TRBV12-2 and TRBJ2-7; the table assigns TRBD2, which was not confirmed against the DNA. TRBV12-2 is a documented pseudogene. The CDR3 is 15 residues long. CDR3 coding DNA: TGTGCAAGTCGCTTAGTTTCCCCTCTCCCCTACGAGCAGTACTTC. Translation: CASRLVSPLPYEQYF.

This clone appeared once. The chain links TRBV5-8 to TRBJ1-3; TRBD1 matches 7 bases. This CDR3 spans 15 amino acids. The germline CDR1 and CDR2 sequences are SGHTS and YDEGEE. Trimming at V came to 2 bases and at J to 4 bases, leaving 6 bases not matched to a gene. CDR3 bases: TGTGCCAGCAGCTTACCGAGGACAGGCGGAAACACCATATATTTT. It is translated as CASSLPRTGGNTIYF.

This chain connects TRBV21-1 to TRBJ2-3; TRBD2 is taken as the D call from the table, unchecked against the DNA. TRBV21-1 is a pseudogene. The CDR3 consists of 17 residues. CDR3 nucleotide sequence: TGTGCCAGCAGTACACGTCCCGGGGGACTTAGCACAGATACGCAGTATTTT. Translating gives CASSTRPGGLSTDTQYF.

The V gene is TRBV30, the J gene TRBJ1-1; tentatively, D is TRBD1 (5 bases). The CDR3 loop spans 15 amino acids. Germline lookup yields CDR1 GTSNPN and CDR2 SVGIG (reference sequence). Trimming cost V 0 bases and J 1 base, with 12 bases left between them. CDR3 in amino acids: CAWSVTGRKNTEAFF. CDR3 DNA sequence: TGTGCCTGGAGTGTTACAGGCCGCAAGAACACTGAAGCTTTCTTT. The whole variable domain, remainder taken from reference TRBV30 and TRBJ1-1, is SQTIHQWPATLVQPVGSPLSLECTVEGTSNPNLYWYRQAAGRGLQLLFYSVGIGQISSEVPQNLSASRPQDRQFILSSKKLLLSDSGFYLCAWSVTGRKNTEAFFGQGTRLTVV.

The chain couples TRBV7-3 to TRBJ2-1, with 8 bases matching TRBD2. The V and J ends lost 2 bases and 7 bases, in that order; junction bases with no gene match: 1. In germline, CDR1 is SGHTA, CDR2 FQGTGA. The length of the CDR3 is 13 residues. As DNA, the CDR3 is TGTGCCAGCAGCTTACCTAGCGGGAATGAGCAGTTCTTC. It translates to CASSLPSGNEQFF. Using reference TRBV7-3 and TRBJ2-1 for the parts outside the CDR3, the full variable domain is GAGVSQTPSNKVTEKGKYVELRCDPISGHTALYWYRQSLGQGPEFLIYFQGTGAADDSGLPNDRFFAVRPEGSVSTLKIQRTERGDSAVYLCASSLPSGNEQFFGPGTRLTVL.

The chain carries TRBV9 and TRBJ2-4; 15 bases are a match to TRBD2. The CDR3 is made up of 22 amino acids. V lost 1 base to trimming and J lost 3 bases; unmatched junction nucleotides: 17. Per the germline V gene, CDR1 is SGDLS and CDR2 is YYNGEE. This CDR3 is CASSVLGLAGGSTPTDKNIQYF. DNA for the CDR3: TGTGCCAGCAGCGTATTGGGACTAGCGGGAGGATCCACTCCTACCGACAAAAACATTCAGTACTTC. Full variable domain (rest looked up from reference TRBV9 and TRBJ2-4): DSGVTQTPKHLITATGQRVTLRCSPRSGDLSVYWYQQSLDQGLQFLIQYYNGEERAKGNILERFSAQQFPDLHSELNLSSLELGDSALYFCASSVLGLAGGSTPTDKNIQYFGAGTRLSVL.

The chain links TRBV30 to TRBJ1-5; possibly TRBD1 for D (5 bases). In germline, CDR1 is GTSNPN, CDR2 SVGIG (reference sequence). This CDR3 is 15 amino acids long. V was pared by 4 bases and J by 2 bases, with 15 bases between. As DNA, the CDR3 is TGTGCCTGGACTGGCGGGGCTGGGGGCAATCAGCCCCAGCATTTT. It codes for CAWTGGAGGNQPQHF.

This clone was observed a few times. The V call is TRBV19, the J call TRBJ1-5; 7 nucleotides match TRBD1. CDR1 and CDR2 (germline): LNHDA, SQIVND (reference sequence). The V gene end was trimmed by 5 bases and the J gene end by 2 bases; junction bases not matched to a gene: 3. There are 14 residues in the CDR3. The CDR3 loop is CASSEDRGNQPQHF. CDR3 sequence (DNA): TGTGCCAGTAGTGAAGACAGGGGCAATCAGCCCCAGCATTTT.

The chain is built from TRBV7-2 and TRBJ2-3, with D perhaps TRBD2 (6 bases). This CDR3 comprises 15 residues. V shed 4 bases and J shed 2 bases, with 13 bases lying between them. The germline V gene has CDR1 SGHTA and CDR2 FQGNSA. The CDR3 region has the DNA TGTGCCAGCAGCTCGGGACTCCCCTCCACAGATACGCAGTATTTT. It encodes CASSSGLPSTDTQYF. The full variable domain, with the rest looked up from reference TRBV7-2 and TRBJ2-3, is GAGVSQSPSNKVTEKGKDVELRCDPISGHTALYWYRQSLGQGLEFLIYFQGNSAPDKSGLPSDRFSAERTGGSVSTLTIQRTQQEDSAVYLCASSSGLPSTDTQYFGPGTRLTVL.

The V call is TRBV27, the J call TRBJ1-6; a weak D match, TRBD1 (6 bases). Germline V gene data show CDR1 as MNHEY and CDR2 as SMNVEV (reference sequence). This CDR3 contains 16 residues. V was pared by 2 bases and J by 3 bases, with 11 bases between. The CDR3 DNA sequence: TGTGCCAGCAGTTTAACAGGGCAAAACTATAATTCACCCCTCCACTTT. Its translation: CASSLTGQNYNSPLHF.

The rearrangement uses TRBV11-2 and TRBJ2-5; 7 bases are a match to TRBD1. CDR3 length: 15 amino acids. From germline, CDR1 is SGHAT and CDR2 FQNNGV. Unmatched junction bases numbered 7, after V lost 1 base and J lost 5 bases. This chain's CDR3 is CASSLATGVDETQYF. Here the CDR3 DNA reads TGTGCCAGCAGCTTAGCAACAGGGGTAGACGAGACCCAGTACTTC.

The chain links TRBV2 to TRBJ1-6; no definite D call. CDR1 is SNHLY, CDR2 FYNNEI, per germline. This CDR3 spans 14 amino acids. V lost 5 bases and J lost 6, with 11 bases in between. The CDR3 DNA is TGTGCCAGCAGTCTTAGTCACAGTAATTCACCCCTCCACTTT. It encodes CASSLSHSNSPLHF.

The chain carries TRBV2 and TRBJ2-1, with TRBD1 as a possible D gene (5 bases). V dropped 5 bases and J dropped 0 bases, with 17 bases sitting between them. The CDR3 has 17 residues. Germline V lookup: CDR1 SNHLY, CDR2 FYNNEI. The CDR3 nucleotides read TGTGCCAGCAGTCCCCTCCCGACAGTGAGCTCCTACAATGAGCAGTTCTTC. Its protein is CASSPLPTVSSYNEQFF.

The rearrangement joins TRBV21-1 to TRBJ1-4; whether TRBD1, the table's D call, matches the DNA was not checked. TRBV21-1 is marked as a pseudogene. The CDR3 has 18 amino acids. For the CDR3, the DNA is TGTGCCAGCAGCGCGAGACAGGGGTTGTATATAACTAATGAAAAACTGTTTTTT. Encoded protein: CASSARQGLYITNEKLFF.

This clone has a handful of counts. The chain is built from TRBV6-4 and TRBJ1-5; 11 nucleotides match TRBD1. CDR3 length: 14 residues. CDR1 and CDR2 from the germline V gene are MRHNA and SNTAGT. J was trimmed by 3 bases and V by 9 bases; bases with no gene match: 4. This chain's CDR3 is CARPGQGDNQPQHF. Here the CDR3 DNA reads TGTGCCAGACCGGGACAGGGGGACAATCAGCCCCAGCATTTT.

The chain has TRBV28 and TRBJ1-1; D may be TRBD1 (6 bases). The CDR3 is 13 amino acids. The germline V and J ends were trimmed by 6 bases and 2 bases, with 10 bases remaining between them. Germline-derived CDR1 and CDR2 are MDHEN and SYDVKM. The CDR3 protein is CASRTGVNTEAFF. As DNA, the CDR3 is TGTGCCAGCAGGACAGGCGTTAACACTGAAGCTTTCTTT.

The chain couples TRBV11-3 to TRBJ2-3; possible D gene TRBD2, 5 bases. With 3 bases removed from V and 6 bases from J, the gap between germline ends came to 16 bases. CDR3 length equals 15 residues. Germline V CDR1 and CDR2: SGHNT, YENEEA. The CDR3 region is CASSFTPPGVDTQYF. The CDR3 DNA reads TGTGCCAGCAGCTTTACCCCTCCCGGGGTCGATACGCAGTATTTT.

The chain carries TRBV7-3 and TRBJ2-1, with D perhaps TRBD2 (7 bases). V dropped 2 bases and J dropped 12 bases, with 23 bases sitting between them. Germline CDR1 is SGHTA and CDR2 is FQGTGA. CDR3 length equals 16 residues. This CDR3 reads CASSLSSRGRELMQFF. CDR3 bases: TGTGCCAGCAGCTTATCGAGCCGGGGGCGGGAGTTAATGCAGTTCTTC.